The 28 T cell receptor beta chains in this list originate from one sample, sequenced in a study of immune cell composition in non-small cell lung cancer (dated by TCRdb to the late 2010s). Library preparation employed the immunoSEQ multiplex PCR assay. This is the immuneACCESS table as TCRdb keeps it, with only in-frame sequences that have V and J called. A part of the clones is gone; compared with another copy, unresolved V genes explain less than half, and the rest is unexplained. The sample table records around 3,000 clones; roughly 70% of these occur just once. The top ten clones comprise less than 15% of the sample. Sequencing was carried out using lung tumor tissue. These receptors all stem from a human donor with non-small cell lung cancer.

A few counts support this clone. The CDR3 loop is CASSSQQSSYEQYF. CDR3 DNA: TGTGCCAGTAGTTCCCAACAGAGCTCCTACGAGCAGTACTTC. The rearrangement joins TRBV19 to TRBJ2-7; D uncertain. The germline V gene has CDR1 LNHDA and CDR2 SQIVND (reference sequence). Trimming shortened V by 5 bases and J by 0 bases, and 11 bases separated the two germline ends. This CDR3 region has 14 residues.

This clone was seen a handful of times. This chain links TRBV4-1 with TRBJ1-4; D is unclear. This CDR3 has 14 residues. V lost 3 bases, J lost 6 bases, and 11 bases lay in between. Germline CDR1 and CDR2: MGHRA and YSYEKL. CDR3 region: CASSQGEAYEKLFF. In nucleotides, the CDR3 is TGCGCCAGCAGCCAGGGTGAGGCTTATGAAAAACTGTTTTTT.

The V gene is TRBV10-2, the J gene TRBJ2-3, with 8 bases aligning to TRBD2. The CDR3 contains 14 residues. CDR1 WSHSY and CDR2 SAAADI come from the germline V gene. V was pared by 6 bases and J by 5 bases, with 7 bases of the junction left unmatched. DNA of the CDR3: TGCGCCAGCAGCCTAGCGGGCGGTGGAGATACGCAGTATTTT. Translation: CASSLAGGGDTQYF.

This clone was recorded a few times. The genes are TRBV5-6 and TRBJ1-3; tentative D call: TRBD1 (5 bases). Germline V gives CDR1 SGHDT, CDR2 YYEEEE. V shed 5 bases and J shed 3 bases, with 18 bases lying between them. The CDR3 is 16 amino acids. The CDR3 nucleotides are TGTGCCAGCAGTACCACAGGAAAATCAGGTGGAAACACCATATATTTT. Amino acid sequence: CASSTTGKSGGNTIYF.

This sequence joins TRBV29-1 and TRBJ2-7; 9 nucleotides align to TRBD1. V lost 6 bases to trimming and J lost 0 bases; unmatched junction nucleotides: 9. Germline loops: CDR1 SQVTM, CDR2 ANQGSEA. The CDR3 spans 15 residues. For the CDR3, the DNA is TGCAGCGTGGGGGTACCGGGACAGGGCTCCTACGAGCAGTACTTC. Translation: CSVGVPGQGSYEQYF.

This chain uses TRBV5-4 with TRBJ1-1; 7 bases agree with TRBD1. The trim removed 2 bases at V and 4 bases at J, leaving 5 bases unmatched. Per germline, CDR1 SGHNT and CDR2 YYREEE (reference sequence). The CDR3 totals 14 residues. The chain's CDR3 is CASSFEQGSTEAFF. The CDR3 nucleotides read TGTGCCAGCAGCTTCGAACAGGGGAGCACTGAAGCTTTCTTT.

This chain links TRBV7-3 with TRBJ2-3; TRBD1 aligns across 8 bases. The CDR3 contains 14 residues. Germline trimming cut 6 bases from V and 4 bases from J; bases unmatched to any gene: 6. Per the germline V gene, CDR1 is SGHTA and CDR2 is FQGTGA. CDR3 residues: CASRQTGGADTQYF. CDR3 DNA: TGTGCCAGCAGACAAACAGGGGGTGCAGATACGCAGTATTTT.

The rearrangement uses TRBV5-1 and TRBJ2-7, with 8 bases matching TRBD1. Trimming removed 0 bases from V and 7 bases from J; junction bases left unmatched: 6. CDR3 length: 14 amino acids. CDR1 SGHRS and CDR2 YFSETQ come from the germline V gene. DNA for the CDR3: TGCGCCAGCAGCTTGGGGCAGGGGGCGAGTGAGCAGTACTTC. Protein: CASSLGQGASEQYF.

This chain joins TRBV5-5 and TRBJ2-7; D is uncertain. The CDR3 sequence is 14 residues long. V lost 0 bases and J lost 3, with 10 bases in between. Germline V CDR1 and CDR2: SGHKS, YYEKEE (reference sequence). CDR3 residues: CASSLEWSNYEQYF. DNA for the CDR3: TGTGCCAGCAGCTTGGAGTGGTCTAACTACGAGCAGTACTTC.

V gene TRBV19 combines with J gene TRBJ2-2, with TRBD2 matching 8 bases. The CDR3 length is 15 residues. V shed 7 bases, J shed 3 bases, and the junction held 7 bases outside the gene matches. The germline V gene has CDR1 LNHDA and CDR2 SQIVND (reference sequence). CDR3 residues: CASMVAGGYTGELFF. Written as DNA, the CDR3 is TGTGCCAGTATGGTGGCGGGGGGCTACACCGGGGAGCTGTTTTTT.

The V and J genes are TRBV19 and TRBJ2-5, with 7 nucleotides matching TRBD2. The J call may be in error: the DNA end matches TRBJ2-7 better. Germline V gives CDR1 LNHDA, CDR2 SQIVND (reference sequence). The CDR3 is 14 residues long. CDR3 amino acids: CASSIGRGVYEQYF. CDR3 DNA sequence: TGTGCCAGTAGTATAGGTCGGGGGGTATACGAGCAGTACTTC.

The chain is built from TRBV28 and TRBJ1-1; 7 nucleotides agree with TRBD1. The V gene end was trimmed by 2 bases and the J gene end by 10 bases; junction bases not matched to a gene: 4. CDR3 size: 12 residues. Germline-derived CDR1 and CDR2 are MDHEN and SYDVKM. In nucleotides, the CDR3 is TGTGCCAGCAGTTTAGAGGACAGGCCAGCTTTCTTT. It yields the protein CASSLEDRPAFF.

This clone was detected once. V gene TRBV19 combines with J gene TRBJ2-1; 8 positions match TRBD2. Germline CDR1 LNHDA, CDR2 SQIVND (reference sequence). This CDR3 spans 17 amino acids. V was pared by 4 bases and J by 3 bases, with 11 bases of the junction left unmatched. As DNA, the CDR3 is TGTGCCAGTAGTACCCCCGGGGGGGCCTCCGGCTACAATGAGCAGTTCTTC. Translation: CASSTPGGASGYNEQFF.

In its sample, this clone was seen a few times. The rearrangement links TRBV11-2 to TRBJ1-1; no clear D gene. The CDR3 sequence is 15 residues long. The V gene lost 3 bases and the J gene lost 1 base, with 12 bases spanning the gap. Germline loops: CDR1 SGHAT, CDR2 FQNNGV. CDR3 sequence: CASSLTAQPNTEAFF. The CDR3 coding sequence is TGTGCCAGCAGCTTGACCGCACAGCCGAACACTGAAGCTTTCTTT. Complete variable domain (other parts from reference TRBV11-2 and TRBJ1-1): EAGVAQSPRYKIIEKRQSVAFWCNPISGHATLYWYQQILGQGPKLLIQFQNNGVVDDSQLPKDRFSAERLKGVDSTLKIQPAKLEDSAVYLCASSLTAQPNTEAFFGQGTRLTVV.

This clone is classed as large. The CDR3 sequence is CASSIGGGDTQYF. The CDR3 DNA reads as TGTGCCAGTAGTATTGGCGGGGGAGATACGCAGTATTTT. The chain is built from TRBV19 and TRBJ2-3; 7 positions match TRBD2. V was clipped by 3 bases and J by 5 bases; unmatched bases: 2. This CDR3 is built from 13 residues. Germline V gene lookup returns CDR1 LNHDA and CDR2 SQIVND (reference sequence). Full variable domain (rest looked up from reference TRBV19 and TRBJ2-3): DGGITQSPKYLFRKEGQNVTLSCEQNLNHDAMYWYRQDPGQGLRLIYYSQIVNDFQKGDIAEGYSVSREKKESFPLTVTSAQKNPTAFYLCASSIGGGDTQYFGPGTRLTVL.

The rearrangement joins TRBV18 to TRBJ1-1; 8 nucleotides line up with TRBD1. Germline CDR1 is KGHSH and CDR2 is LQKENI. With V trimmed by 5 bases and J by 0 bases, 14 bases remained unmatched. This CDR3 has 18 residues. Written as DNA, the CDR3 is TGTGCCAGCTCATCAATACCGCTCGGACAGGGAATGAACACTGAAGCTTTCTTT. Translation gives CASSSIPLGQGMNTEAFF.

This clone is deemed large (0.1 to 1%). The CDR3 sequence is CASSSGGQPQHF. CDR3 DNA: TGTGCCAGCAGCTCCGGGGGTCAGCCCCAGCATTTT. The chain links TRBV7-2 to TRBJ1-5; possible D gene TRBD1, 5 bases. This CDR3 comprises 12 residues. Trimming shortened V by 4 bases and J by 6 bases, and 7 bases separated the two germline ends. The germline V gene has CDR1 SGHTA and CDR2 FQGNSA.

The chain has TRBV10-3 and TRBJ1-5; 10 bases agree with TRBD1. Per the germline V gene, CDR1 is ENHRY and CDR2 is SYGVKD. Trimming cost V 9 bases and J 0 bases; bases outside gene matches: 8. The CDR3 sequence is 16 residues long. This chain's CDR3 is CAIRPGTGDSNQPQHF. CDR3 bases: TGTGCCATAAGACCCGGGACAGGGGATAGCAATCAGCCCCAGCATTTT.

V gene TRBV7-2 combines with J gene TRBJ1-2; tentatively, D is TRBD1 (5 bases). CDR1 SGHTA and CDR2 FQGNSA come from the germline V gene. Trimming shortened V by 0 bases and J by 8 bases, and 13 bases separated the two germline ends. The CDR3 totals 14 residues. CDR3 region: CASSLALPGQGYTF. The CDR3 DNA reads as TGTGCCAGCAGCTTAGCTCTTCCAGGGCAAGGCTACACCTTC.

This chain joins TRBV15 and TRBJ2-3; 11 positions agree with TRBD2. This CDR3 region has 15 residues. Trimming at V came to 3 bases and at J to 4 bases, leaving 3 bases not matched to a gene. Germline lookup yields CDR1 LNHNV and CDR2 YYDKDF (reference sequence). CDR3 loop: CATSRGLAVADTQYF. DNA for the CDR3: TGTGCCACCAGCAGGGGACTAGCGGTCGCAGATACGCAGTATTTT.

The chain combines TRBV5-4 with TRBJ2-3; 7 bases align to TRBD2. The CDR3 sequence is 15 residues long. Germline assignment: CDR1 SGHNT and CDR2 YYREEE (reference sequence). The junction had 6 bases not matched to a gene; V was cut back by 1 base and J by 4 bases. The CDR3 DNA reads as TGTGCCAGCAGCTTGTCCGCGGGGGATCCAGATACGCAGTATTTT. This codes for CASSLSAGDPDTQYF.

The CDR3 region has the DNA TGTGCCAGCAGCTTAGGACAGACGCAGTATTTT. Translating gives CASSLGQTQYF. The V gene is TRBV7-2, the J gene TRBJ2-3; TRBD1 is a possible D gene (5 bases). Trimming stripped 1 base from V and 9 bases from J, with 5 bases between. The germline CDR1 and CDR2 sequences are SGHTA and FQGNSA. The CDR3 consists of 11 residues. Full variable domain (outside the CDR3, taken from reference TRBV7-2 and TRBJ2-3): GAGVSQSPSNKVTEKGKDVELRCDPISGHTALYWYRQSLGQGLEFLIYFQGNSAPDKSGLPSDRFSAERTGGSVSTLTIQRTQQEDSAVYLCASSLGQTQYFGPGTRLTVL.

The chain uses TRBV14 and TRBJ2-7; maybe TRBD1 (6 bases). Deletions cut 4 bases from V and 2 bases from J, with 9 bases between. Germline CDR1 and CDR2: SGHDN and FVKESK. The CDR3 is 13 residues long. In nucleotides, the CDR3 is TGTGCCAGCAGCCGGGACATGACCTACGAGCAGTACTTC. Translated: CASSRDMTYEQYF.

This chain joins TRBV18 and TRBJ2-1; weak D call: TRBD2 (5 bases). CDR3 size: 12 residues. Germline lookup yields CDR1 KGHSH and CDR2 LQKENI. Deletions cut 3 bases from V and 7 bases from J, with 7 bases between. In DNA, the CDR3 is TGTGCCAGCTCACCTACTAGTAATGAGCAGTTCTTC. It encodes CASSPTSNEQFF.

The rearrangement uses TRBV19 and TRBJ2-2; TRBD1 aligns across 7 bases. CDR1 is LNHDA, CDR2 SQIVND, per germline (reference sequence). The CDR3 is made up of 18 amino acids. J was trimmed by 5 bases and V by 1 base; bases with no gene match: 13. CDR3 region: CASSIVTTHRGGTGELFF. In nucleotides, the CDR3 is TGTGCCAGTAGTATAGTAACCACCCACAGGGGTGGTACCGGGGAGCTGTTTTTT. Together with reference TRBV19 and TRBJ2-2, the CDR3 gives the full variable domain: DGGITQSPKYLFRKEGQNVTLSCEQNLNHDAMYWYRQDPGQGLRLIYYSQIVNDFQKGDIAEGYSVSREKKESFPLTVTSAQKNPTAFYLCASSIVTTHRGGTGELFFGEGSRLTVL.

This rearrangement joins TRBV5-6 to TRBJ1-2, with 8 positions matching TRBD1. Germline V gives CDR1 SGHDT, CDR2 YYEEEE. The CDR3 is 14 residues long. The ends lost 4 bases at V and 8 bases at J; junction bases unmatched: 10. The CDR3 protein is CASSPLTTGDGYTF. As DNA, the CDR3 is TGTGCCAGCAGCCCGCTCACGACAGGGGACGGCTACACCTTC.

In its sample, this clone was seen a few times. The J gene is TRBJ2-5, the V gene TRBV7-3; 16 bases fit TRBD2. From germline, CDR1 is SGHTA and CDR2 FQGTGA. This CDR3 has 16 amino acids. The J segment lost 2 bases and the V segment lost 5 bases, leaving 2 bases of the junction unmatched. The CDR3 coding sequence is TGTGCCAGCAGCGAGGGACTAGCGGGGGGGCAAGAGACCCAGTACTTC. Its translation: CASSEGLAGGQETQYF.

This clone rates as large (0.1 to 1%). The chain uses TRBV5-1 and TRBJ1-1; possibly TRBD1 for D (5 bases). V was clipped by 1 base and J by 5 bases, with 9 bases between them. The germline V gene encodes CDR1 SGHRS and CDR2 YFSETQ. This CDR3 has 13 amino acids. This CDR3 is CASSLTAGTEAFF. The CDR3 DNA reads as TGCGCCAGCAGCTTGACAGCAGGGACTGAAGCTTTCTTT. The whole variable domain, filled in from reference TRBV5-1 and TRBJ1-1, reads KAGVTQTPRYLIKTRGQQVTLSCSPISGHRSVSWYQQTPGQGLQFLFEYFSETQRNKGNFPGRFSGRQFSNSRSEMNVSTLELGDSALYLCASSLTAGTEAFFGQGTRLTVV.